The T cell receptor (beta chain) under discussion was sequenced for a study of blood T cell repertoires in COVID-19 (dated by TCRdb to the early 2020s). Describing the broader study: Samples covering the acute and convalescent phases of COVID-19 were provided by collaborators in the United States, Italy and Spain. Where available, HLA class I and class II types were obtained from metadata supplied by the sample provider rather than from assay-based typing. The dataset comprised deeply sampled blood TCRbeta repertoires from subjects exposed to, actively infected with, or recovered from COVID-19. The repertoires were released in a freely available public database meant as a resource for research on the immune response to SARS-CoV-2. The prospective study material was composed of cDNA or gDNA derived from T cells, B-cell-depleted T cells, or PBMCs. Samples came from the ongoing ImmuneRACE study (first 160 participants) plus 1,254 subjects from 6 global collaborators. A de-identified subject ID, COVID-19 status, age in years and sex were almost always included in the sample metadata.

Overall results and qualifications from the work: How much clinical and demographic metadata was included differed by source and by participant, and the metadata was provided uncurated.

Of note for this clone: It has no known antigen specificity. No qualities accompany the bases; no much larger clone lies one base away.

The CDR3 runs 16 residues from the cysteine to the phenylalanine. The only DNA kept is the CDR3, 48 bases in frame from the first base. The germline V gene (reference sequence) yields LGHDT for CDR1 and YNNKEL for CDR2. V is cut back by 1 base and J by 6 bases, with 7 bases in the junction unmatched. The immunoSEQ Assay, a bias-controlled multiplex PCR, was used to amplify TCRbeta CDR3 regions from genomic DNA. The study's own analysis went as follows. The number of nucleated cells in each sample was estimated from the amplification of reference gene primers within the assay. To quantify the absolute abundance of each unique TCRbeta CDR3 rearrangement, sequence reads were collapsed and filtered. For each sample, productive Simpson clonality was calculated by taking the square root of Simpson's diversity index across productive rearrangements. In TCRdb, the immuneACCESS table is reduced to in-frame sequences with V and J assigned. These tables do not hold every clone; where another copy was compared, an unresolved V gene accounts for under half, and the others remain unexplained. V, J and clone size are taken as reported in that table, and D and trimming were inferred from the DNA itself. The sample table holds about 40,000 clones, of which roughly 80% were seen once. Nearly 25% of the sample rests with the top ten.

Each collaborating institution followed its own protocols to collect whole blood in K2EDTA tubes. For TCRbeta analysis, collaborators shipped samples as frozen whole blood, isolated PBMCs, or DNA extracted from either of those sample types. In this chain, TRBV3-1 (or the pseudogene TRBV3-2) is recombined with TRBJ1-5; TRBD1 lines up with 9 middle nucleotides. The sequence came from a human donor with acute or convalescent COVID-19. The donor label of this sample is uncertain. The specimen sequenced was peripheral blood. The sequenced DNA: TGTGCCAGCAGCCAAGGGCCGGGACAGGGAGGTCAGCCCCAGCATTTT. This yields the protein CASSQGPGQGGQPQHF.